A selection of T cell receptor beta chains follows, all from one sample in a study of T cells after yellow fever vaccination. TCRdb re-called the 5' RACE reads with MiXCR, one entry per CDR3 protein. The sample shows 600,000 to 750,000 distinct CDR3 sequences, 9% to 15% of them seen only once. The material sequenced was PBMCs, taken on the day of the yellow fever booster vaccination. The receptors come from a man younger than 40 who received the YFV17D yellow fever vaccine. The CDR3 runs from the conserved cysteine through the conserved F or W. Fields, in order: clone size, V gene, D gene, J gene, CDR3 DNA, CDR3 protein. A D gene is named only where the DNA matches it firmly. Size is omitted from some rows. Given values are once, few, many or a class for expanded clones.

>-|TRBV20-1|-|TRBJ2-6
TGCAGTGCCGCAGCCGGGCCAGACTCTGGGGCCAACGTCCTGACTTTC
CSAAAGPDSGANVLTF
>-|TRBV3-1|-|TRBJ2-2
TGTGCCAGCAGCCAAGTATTATCCGGGGAGCTGTTTTTT
CASSQVLSGELFF
>few|TRBV5-5|TRBD2|TRBJ2-7
TGTGCCAGCAGCTTGCAACTAGCGGGTCTCTACGAGCAGTACTTC
CASSLQLAGLYEQYF
>-|TRBV7-2|-|TRBJ2-1
TGTGCCAGCAGCCCGACCCAAAAGGCGCAGTTCTTC
CASSPTQKAQFF
>few|TRBV21-1|-|TRBJ1-3
TGTGCCAGCAGCCGAACGTCGGCCTCTGGAAACACCATATATTTT
CASSRTSASGNTIYF
>-|TRBV27|TRBD1|TRBJ2-6
TGTGCCAGCAGGGACCAGGGGGCTGGGGCCAACGTCCTGACTTTC
CASRDQGAGANVLTF
>few|TRBV7-2|-|TRBJ2-2
TGTGCCAGCAGCTTGCAAAGGGACACCGGGGAGCTGTTTTTT
CASSLQRDTGELFF
>few|TRBV2|-|TRBJ2-5
TGTGCCAGCAGTGATTCCTGGGACAACAAAGAACAAGAGACCCAGTACTTC
CASSDSWDNKEQETQYF
>many|TRBV20-1|-|TRBJ2-1
TGCAGTGCTAGGTGGCAAGACGATGAGCAGTTCTTC
CSARWQDDEQFF
>many|TRBV7-9|TRBD1|TRBJ2-7
TGTGCCAGCAGCTGGGACAGGGGCCACGAGCAGTACTTC
CASSWDRGHEQYF
>few|TRBV20-1|-|TRBJ2-1
TGCAGTGCTCCCCCGACTAACTACCCCTACAATGAGCAGTTCTTC
CSAPPTNYPYNEQFF
>few|TRBV5-1|-|TRBJ1-4
TGCGCCAGCAGCTTAACGTCTTGGGAAAAACTGTTTTTT
CASSLTSWEKLFF
>many|TRBV18|TRBD1|TRBJ2-7
TGTGCCAGCTCACCCGACAGGGGAGACGAGCAGTACTTC
CASSPDRGDEQYF
>few|TRBV5-5|-|TRBJ2-3
TGTGCCAGCAGCTTGTCGGCCCGCACAGATACGCAGTATTTT
CASSLSARTDTQYF
>many|TRBV28|TRBD1|TRBJ2-7
TGTGCCAGCAGACGGACAGGTGCCTACGAGCAGTACTTC
CASRRTGAYEQYF
>-|TRBV20-1|-|TRBJ2-7
TGCAGTGCTGGAAACCATGGAAAGTACTTC
CSAGNHGKYF
>few|TRBV7-9|TRBD1|TRBJ1-1
TGTGCCAGCAGCCGATCCCGGACAGGGGAGAAAGCTTTCTTT
CASSRSRTGEKAFF
>-|TRBV6-6|-|TRBJ2-5
TGTGCCAGCAGTTACGACGAGACCCAGTACTTC
CASSYDETQYF
>-|TRBV11-2|-|TRBJ2-1
TGTGCCAGCAGCCCCGGCGGCATAAGGTCAAATGAGCAGTTCTTC
CASSPGGIRSNEQFF
>-|TRBV12-3/TRBV12-4|-|TRBJ2-5
TGTGCCAGCAGCCCCCGGTGGACACCGAAGGAGACCCAGTACTTC
CASSPRWTPKETQYF
>-|TRBV7-9|-|TRBJ2-5
TGTGCCAGCAGGTATGGCCGGACACCTCACGGCTGGGAGACCCAGTACTTC
CASRYGRTPHGWETQYF
>-|TRBV19|TRBD2|TRBJ2-2
TGTGCCAGTAGTATTGGGACGGGAGGTATCGGGGAGCTGTTTTTT
CASSIGTGGIGELFF